The clone carrying this T cell receptor beta chain showed up just a few times. V gave up 1 base and J gave up 10 bases; unmatched junction bases: 10. The CDR3 is made up of 15 amino acids. From germline, CDR1 is LGHNA and CDR2 YSLEER. These data come from a study of CD8+ T cells in alopecia areata. On the study more broadly: A regimen of oral tofacitinib, 5 to 10 mg twice daily, was given to treated patients.

Sequencing relied on a cDNA template that was reverse transcribed from extracted RNA. Method: immunoSEQ multiplex PCR; TCRdb's copy keeps in-frame clones and lacks some. In the table there are 150,000 or so clones, 40% to 65% of which are singletons. The TCR comes from a human donor with alopecia areata. The material was CD8+ T cells sorted from blood, obtained at week 0. The chain recombines TRBV4-3 with TRBJ2-1; 7 nucleotides agree with TRBD2. The CDR3: CASSQGTGTNLEQFF. DNA for the CDR3: TGCGCCAGCAGCCAAGGTACCGGGACTAATCTAGAGCAGTTCTTC.